Each of the 17 T cell receptor beta chains below was sequenced from the same sample in a study of blood T cell repertoires in COVID-19. Clones were sequenced by immunoSEQ multiplex PCR, and TCRdb holds only the in-frame ones, with some missing. The profile covers about 410,000 clones, with around 89% appearing a single time and roughly 1.6% taken by the ten largest. Sequences were obtained from peripheral blood. The origin of the receptors is a woman in her 40s with COVID-19, enrolled during active disease.

The chain carries TRBV15 and TRBJ2-7; TRBD1 is a possible D gene (5 bases). CDR1 is LNHNV and CDR2 is YYDKDF in the germline V gene (reference sequence). There are 16 residues in the CDR3. V was pared by 0 bases and J by 4 bases, with 16 bases between. The CDR3 DNA follows: TGTGCCACCAGCAGAGATCTGTTGGGGCCTTCATACGAGCAGTACTTC. Translating gives CATSRDLLGPSYEQYF. Supplemented by reference TRBV15 and TRBJ2-7, the full variable domain reads DAMVIQNPRYQVTQFGKPVTLSCSQTLNHNVMYWYQQKSSQAPKLLFHYYDKDFNNEADTPDNFQSRRPNTSFCFLDIRSPGLGDTAMYLCATSRDLLGPSYEQYFGPGTRLTVT.

The CDR3 nucleotides read TGTGCTAGTGGTCTAAACAGGGGCCGGAGTGTCACAGATACGCAGTATTTT. Protein sequence: CASGLNRGRSVTDTQYF. The chain carries TRBV12-5 and TRBJ2-3, with TRBD1 identical over 7 bases. The germline gives CDR1 LGHNT, CDR2 FRNRAP. The CDR3 contains 17 residues. V trimming: 5 bases; J trimming: 2 bases; junction bases outside the gene matches: 13.

The rearrangement uses TRBV28 and TRBJ1-1, with a possible D match to TRBD1 (5 bases). With 4 bases removed from V and 5 bases from J, the gap between germline ends came to 17 bases. The CDR3 loop spans 15 amino acids. Germline CDR1 is MDHEN and CDR2 is SYDVKM. The CDR3 is CASSSPRAGRTEAFF. The CDR3 DNA is TGTGCCAGCAGTTCCCCCCGAGCAGGGAGGACTGAAGCTTTCTTT.

The V call is TRBV3-1 (or the pseudogene TRBV3-2), the J call TRBJ2-5, with a tentative D call TRBD2 (5 bases). The V end lost 1 base, the J end lost 5 bases, and 14 bases lay between the germline ends. Germline assignment: CDR1 LGHDT and CDR2 YNNKEL (reference sequence). The CDR3 loop spans 15 amino acids. CDR3 in DNA: TGTGCCAGCAGCCAAGCTAGGACTGGCTGGGAGACCCAGTACTTC. Amino acid sequence: CASSQARTGWETQYF.

The CDR3 loop reads CASSPGGAGGYEQYF. For the CDR3, the DNA is TGTGCCAGCAGCCCGGGTGGGGCAGGGGGCTACGAGCAGTACTTC. The chain uses TRBV7-8 and TRBJ2-7; 7 bases agree with TRBD1. Germline-derived CDR1 and CDR2 are SGHVS and FQNEAQ. The CDR3 loop spans 15 amino acids. J gave up 3 bases and V 5 bases, and 10 bases lay outside the gene matches. The whole variable domain, filled in from reference TRBV7-8 and TRBJ2-7, reads GAGVSQSPRYKVAKRGQDVALRCDPISGHVSLFWYQQALGQGPEFLTYFQNEAQLDKSGLPSDRFFAERPEGSVSTLKIQRTQQEDSAVYLCASSPGGAGGYEQYFGPGTRLTVT.

The gene calls are TRBV4-3 and TRBJ2-6, with TRBD2 as a possible D gene (5 bases). Germline CDR1 LGHNA, CDR2 YSLEER. V was pared by 2 bases and J by 1 base, with 9 bases between. The CDR3 totals 16 residues. CDR3 nucleotide sequence: TGCGCCAGCAGCCAACAAACGGGATCTGGGGCCAACGTCCTGACTTTC. Protein: CASSQQTGSGANVLTF.

The chain is built from TRBV21-1 and TRBJ2-1; the table's D call of TRBD2 was not tested on the DNA. TRBV21-1 represents a pseudogene. The CDR3 sequence is 15 residues long. CDR3 protein: CASSKTSGVYNEQFF. CDR3 nucleotide sequence: TGTGCCAGCAGCAAAACTAGCGGGGTGTACAATGAGCAGTTCTTC.

J is TRBJ1-6 and V is TRBV28, with no clear D. The germline V gene has CDR1 MDHEN and CDR2 SYDVKM. The V end was cut by 4 bases, the J end by 12 bases, with 7 bases between. The CDR3 extends over 11 amino acids. This CDR3 reads CASSSSLPLHF. CDR3 DNA: TGTGCCAGCAGTTCCAGTTTACCCCTCCACTTT.

The chain recombines TRBV2 with TRBJ1-1; maybe TRBD1 (5 bases). Looked up from germline, CDR1 is SNHLY and CDR2 is FYNNEI. Trimming pared 7 bases from V and 4 bases from J, leaving 16 bases between. The CDR3 contains 14 residues. The CDR3 region is CASKISLGGTEAFF. The DNA for the CDR3 is TGTGCCAGCAAAATATCGTTGGGGGGCACTGAAGCTTTCTTT.

J is TRBJ1-1 and V is TRBV6-6; D not resolved. Trimming took 4 bases from V and 1 from J, leaving 13 bases between them. The CDR3 length is 15 residues. CDR1 is MNHNY, CDR2 SVGAGI, per germline (reference sequence). CDR3 amino acids: CASSSHDGSNTEAFF. The CDR3 coding sequence is TGTGCCAGCAGTTCACATGACGGGTCGAACACTGAAGCTTTCTTT.

The J gene is TRBJ1-6, the V gene TRBV7-3, with a tentative D call TRBD1 (6 bases). The V and J ends lost 6 bases and 10 bases respectively, with 19 bases between them. Germline CDR1 reads SGHTA; CDR2 reads FQGTGA. The length of the CDR3 is 15 residues. The CDR3 here is CASRSKQGIGSPLHF. In nucleotides, the CDR3 is TGTGCCAGCAGGTCAAAACAGGGCATCGGATCACCCCTCCACTTT.

The V and J genes are TRBV7-9 and TRBJ2-5, with 8 nucleotides matching TRBD1. With 1 base clipped from V and 3 bases from J, the junction kept 4 bases outside the gene matches. The CDR3 totals 15 residues. Germline V gene sequence: CDR1 SEHNR, CDR2 FQNEAQ (reference sequence). The CDR3 sequence: CASSLVPGGEETQYF. The CDR3, as DNA: TGTGCCAGCAGCTTAGTCCCAGGGGGCGAAGAGACCCAGTACTTC.

V usage is TRBV7-2 and J usage is TRBJ2-4, with 7 bases matching TRBD1. CDR1 and CDR2 (germline): SGHTA, FQGNSA. The J segment lost 9 bases and the V segment lost 2 bases, leaving 4 bases of the junction unmatched. The CDR3 contains 13 residues. CDR3 in DNA: TGTGCCAGCAGCTTATCAGGGGGTGGCATTCAGTACTTC. It yields the protein CASSLSGGGIQYF.

The gene calls are TRBV29-1 and TRBJ2-1; 9 bases map to TRBD1. V lost 7 bases to trimming and J lost 12 bases; unmatched junction nucleotides: 13. Germline loops: CDR1 SQVTM, CDR2 ANQGSEA. The CDR3 covers 13 residues. The CDR3 DNA reads as TGCAGCGCCGTCCGGGACAGGGCTTTTGGGCAGTTCTTC. Protein product: CSAVRDRAFGQFF.

This rearrangement joins TRBV11-2 to TRBJ2-7, with 9 positions matching TRBD2. The CDR3 is 19 amino acids. After removal of 5 bases from V and 2 bases from J, the junction contained 19 bases not matched to a gene. Germline CDR1 is SGHAT and CDR2 is FQNNGV. The CDR3 DNA is TGTGCCAGCAGCCGATTTATGGGTAGCGGGGGCCCCTATCCCTACGAGCAGTACTTC. This encodes CASSRFMGSGGPYPYEQYF. The full variable domain, with the rest looked up from reference TRBV11-2 and TRBJ2-7, is EAGVAQSPRYKIIEKRQSVAFWCNPISGHATLYWYQQILGQGPKLLIQFQNNGVVDDSQLPKDRFSAERLKGVDSTLKIQPAKLEDSAVYLCASSRFMGSGGPYPYEQYFGPGTRLTVT.

The chain uses TRBV5-1 and TRBJ1-3; 7 bases fit TRBD1. The CDR3 loop spans 17 amino acids. Germline V CDR1 and CDR2: SGHRS, YFSETQ. Trimming took 4 bases from V and 4 from J; bases not matched to a gene: 14. The CDR3 sequence is CASSGAGGTGEGNTIYF. Written as DNA, the CDR3 is TGCGCCAGCAGCGGGGCAGGGGGGACCGGAGAGGGAAACACCATATATTTT.

The V and J genes are TRBV19 and TRBJ1-1; 11 bases are a match to TRBD1. Germline trimming cut 5 bases from V and 4 bases from J; bases unmatched to any gene: 9. This CDR3 region has 16 residues. Germline values: CDR1 LNHDA, CDR2 SQIVND (reference sequence). CDR3 residues: CASSPRTGGIGTEAFF. CDR3 bases: TGTGCCAGTAGTCCCCGGACAGGGGGCATCGGCACTGAAGCTTTCTTT.